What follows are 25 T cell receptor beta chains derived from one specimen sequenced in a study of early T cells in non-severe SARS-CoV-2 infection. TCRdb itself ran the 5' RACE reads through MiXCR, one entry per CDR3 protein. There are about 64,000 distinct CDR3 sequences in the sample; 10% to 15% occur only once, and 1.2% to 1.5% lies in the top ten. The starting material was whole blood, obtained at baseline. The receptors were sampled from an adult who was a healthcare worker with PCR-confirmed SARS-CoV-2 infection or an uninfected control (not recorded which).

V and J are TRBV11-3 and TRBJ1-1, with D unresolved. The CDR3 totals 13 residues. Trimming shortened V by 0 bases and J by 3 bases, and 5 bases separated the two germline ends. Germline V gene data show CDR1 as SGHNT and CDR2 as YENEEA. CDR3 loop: CASSLDGDTEAFF. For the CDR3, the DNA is TGTGCCAGCAGCTTAGATGGGGACACTGAAGCTTTCTTT.

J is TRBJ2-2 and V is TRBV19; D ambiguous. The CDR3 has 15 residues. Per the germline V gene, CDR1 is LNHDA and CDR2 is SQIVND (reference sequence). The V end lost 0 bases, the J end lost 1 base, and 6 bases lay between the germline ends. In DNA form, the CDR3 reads TGTGCCAGTAGTATAGATGGGCAGAACACCGGGGAGCTGTTTTTT. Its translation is CASSIDGQNTGELFF.

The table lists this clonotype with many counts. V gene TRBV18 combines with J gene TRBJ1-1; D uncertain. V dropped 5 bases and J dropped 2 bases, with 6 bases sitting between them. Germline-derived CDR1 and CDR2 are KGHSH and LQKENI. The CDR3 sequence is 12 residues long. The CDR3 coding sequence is TGTGCCAGCTCAGCGTCCAACACTGAAGCTTTCTTT. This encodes CASSASNTEAFF.

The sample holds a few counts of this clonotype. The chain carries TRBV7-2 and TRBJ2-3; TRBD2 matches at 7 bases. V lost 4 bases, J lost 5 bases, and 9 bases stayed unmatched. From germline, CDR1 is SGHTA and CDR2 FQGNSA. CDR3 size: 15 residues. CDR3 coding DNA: TGTGCCAGCAGCTCACCAGGACTAGGGGAAGATACGCAGTATTTT. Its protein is CASSSPGLGEDTQYF.

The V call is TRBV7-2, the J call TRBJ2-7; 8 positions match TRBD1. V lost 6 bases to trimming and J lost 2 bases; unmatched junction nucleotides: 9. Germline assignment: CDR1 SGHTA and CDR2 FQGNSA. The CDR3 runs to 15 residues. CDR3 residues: CASRYPGQDPYEQYF. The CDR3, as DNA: TGTGCCAGCAGGTACCCGGGACAGGACCCCTACGAGCAGTACTTC.

The CDR3 DNA reads as TGTGCCACCATGACGGGGGGCCTCTCTGGAAACACCATATATTTT. It yields the protein CATMTGGLSGNTIYF. The chain carries TRBV10-3 and TRBJ1-3; D may be TRBD1 (6 bases). Germline lookup yields CDR1 ENHRY and CDR2 SYGVKD. The CDR3 runs to 15 residues. The V gene lost 10 bases and the J gene lost 0 bases, with 16 bases spanning the gap.

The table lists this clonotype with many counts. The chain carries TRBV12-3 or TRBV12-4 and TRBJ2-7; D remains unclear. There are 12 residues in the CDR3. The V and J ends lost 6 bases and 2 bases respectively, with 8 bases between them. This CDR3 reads CASSFSPYEQYF. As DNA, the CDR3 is TGTGCCAGCAGCTTCTCGCCCTACGAGCAGTACTTC.

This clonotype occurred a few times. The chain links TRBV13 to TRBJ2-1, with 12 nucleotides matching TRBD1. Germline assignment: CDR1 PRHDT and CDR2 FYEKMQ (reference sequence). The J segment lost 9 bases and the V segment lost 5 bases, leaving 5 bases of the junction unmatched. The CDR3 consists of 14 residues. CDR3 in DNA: TGTGCCAGCAGCGCGGGACAGGGGGCGAGTGAGCAGTTCTTC. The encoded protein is CASSAGQGASEQFF.

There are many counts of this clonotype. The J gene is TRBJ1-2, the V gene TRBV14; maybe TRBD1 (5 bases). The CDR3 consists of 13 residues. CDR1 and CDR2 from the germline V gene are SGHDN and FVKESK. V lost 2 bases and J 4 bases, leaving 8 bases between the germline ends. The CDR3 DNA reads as TGTGCCAGCAGCCAATCCAGGGTCTATGGCTACACCTTC. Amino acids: CASSQSRVYGYTF.

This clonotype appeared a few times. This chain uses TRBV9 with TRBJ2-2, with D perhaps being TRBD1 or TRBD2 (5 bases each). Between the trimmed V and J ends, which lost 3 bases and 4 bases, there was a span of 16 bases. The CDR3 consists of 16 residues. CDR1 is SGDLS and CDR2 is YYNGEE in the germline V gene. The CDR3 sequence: CASSERGDGATGELFF. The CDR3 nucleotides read TGTGCCAGCAGCGAGAGGGGAGACGGGGCCACCGGGGAGCTGTTTTTT.

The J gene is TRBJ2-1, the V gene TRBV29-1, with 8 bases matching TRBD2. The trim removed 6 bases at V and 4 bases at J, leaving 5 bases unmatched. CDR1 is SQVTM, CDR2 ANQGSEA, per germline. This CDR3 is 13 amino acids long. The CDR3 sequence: CSVAGVIYNEQFF. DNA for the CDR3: TGCAGCGTAGCGGGAGTCATTTACAATGAGCAGTTCTTC.

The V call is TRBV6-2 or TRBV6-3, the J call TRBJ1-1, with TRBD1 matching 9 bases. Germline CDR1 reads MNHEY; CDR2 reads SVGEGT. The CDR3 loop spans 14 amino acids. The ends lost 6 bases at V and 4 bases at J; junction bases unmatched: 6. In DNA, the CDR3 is TGTGCCAGCAGGGACCGGGACAGGGCCACTGAAGCTTTCTTT. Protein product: CASRDRDRATEAFF.

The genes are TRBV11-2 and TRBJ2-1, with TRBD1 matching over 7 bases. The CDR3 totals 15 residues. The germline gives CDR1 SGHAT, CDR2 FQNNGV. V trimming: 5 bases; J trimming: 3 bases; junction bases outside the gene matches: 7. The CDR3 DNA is TGTGCCAGCAGCGGGGGACAGTCTGTCTACAATGAGCAGTTCTTC. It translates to CASSGGQSVYNEQFF.

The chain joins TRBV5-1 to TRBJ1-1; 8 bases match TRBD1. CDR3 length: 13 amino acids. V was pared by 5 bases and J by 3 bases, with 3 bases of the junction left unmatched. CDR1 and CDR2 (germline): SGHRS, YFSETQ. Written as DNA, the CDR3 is TGCGCCAGCAGTCCGACAGGGGACACTGAAGCTTTCTTT. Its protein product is CASSPTGDTEAFF.

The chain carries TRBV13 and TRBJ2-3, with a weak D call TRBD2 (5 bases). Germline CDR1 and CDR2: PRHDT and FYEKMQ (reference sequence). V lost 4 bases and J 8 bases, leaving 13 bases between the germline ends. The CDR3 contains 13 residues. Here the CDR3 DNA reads TGTGCCAGCAGCTACGGGGATGGCGGTACGCAGTATTTT. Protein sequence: CASSYGDGGTQYF.

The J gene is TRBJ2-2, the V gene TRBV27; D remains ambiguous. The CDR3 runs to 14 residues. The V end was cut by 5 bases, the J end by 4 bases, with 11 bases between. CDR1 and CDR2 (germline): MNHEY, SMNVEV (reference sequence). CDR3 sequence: CASSLAFVTGELFF. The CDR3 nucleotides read TGTGCCAGCAGTCTCGCTTTCGTCACCGGGGAGCTGTTTTTT.

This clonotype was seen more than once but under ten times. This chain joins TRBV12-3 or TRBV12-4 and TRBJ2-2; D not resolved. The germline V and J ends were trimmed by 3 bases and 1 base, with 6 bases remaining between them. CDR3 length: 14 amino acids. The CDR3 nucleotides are TGTGCCAGCAGTTTTTACAAGAACACCGGGGAGCTGTTTTTT. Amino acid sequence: CASSFYKNTGELFF.

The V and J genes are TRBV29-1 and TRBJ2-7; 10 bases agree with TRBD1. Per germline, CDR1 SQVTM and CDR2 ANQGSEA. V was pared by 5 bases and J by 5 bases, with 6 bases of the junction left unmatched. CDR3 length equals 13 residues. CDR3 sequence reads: CSVKPGQGNEQYF. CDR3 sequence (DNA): TGCAGCGTTAAACCGGGACAGGGGAACGAGCAGTACTTC.

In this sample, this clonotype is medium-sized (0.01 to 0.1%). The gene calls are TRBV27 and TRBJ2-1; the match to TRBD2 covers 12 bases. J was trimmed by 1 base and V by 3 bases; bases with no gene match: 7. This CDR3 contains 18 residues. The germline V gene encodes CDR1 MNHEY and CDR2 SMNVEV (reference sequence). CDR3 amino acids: CASSFHGLAGPSYNEQFF. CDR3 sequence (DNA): TGTGCCAGCAGTTTCCACGGACTAGCGGGACCATCCTACAATGAGCAGTTCTTC.

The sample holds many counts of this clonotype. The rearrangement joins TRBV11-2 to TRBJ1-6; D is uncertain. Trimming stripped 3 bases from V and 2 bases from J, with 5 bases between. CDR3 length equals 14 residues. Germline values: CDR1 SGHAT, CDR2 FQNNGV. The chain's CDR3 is CASSFNAYNSPLHF. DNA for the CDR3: TGTGCCAGCAGCTTCAACGCCTATAATTCACCCCTCCACTTT.

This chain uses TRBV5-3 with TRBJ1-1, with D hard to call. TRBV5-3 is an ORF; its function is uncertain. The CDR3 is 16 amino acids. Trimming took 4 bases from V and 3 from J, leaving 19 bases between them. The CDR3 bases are TGTGCCAGAAGCCCTGGGCTTACCTACGATCACACTGAAGCTTTCTTT. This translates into CARSPGLTYDHTEAFF.

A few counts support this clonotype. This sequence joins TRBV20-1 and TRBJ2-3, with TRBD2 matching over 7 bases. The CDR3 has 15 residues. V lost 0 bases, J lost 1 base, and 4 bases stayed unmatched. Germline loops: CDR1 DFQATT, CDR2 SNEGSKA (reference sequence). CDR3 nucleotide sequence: TGCAGTGCTAGAGATTTAAGCGGGGGCACAGATACGCAGTATTTT. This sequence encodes CSARDLSGGTDTQYF.

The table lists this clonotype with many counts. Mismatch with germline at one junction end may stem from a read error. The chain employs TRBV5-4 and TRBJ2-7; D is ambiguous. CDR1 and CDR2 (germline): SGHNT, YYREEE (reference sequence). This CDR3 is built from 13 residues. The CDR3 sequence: CASSLSLDRVYVF. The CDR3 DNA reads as TGTGCCAGCAGCTTAAGCCTGGACCGGGTATACGTCTTC.

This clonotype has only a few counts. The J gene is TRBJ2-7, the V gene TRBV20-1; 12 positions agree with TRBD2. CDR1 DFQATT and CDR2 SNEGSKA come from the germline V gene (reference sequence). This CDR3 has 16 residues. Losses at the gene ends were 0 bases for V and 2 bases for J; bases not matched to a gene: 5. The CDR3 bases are TGCAGTGCTAGAGATCGACTAGCGGGGGCCACCTACGAGCAGTACTTC. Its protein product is CSARDRLAGATYEQYF.

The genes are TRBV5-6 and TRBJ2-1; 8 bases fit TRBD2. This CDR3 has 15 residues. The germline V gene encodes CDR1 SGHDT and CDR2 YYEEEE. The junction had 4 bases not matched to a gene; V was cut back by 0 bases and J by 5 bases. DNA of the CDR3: TGTGCCAGCAGCTTGGCGGGAGGGCCTCACAATGAGCAGTTCTTC. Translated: CASSLAGGPHNEQFF.